This T cell receptor beta chain appears in the sequencing data of a study of OX40 agonist ivuxolimab in advanced cancers. Background for the entire study: Ivuxolimab, which targeted the costimulatory receptor OX40 (CD134), was an agonistic, fully human IgG2 monoclonal antibody. Peripheral TCRbeta sequencing aimed to test whether ivuxolimab altered TCR sequence diversity and caused clonal T-cell expansion. Intravenous ivuxolimab was administered to patients every 2 weeks at six dose levels: 0.01, 0.1, 0.3, 1.5, 3 and 10 mg/kg. Partial responses were achieved by three dose-escalation patients, of whom one had hepatocellular carcinoma and two had cutaneous melanoma. A male proportion of almost 85% and a mean age of around 60 years, ranging from about 20 to 85, were recorded for the dose-escalation cohort. The paper reports the monotherapy dose-escalation portion (N of about 50 patients) of the phase I ivuxolimab trial. Of the approximately 50 patients in dose escalation, about 20 had hepatocellular carcinoma, some 15 had melanoma, 9 had renal cell carcinoma and 9 had head and neck cancer. Patients were allowed to have had prior anti-PD-1, anti-PD-L1 or anti-CTLA-4 therapy, and approximately 40% of the dose-escalation patients had previously received checkpoint inhibitors.

V and J are truncated by 5 bases and 3 bases respectively, leaving an intervening sequence of 8 bases. Its CDR3 holds 13 amino acids, cysteine through phenylalanine. The only DNA kept is the CDR3, 39 bases in frame from the first base. Per the germline V gene (reference sequence), SEHNR is the CDR1 and FQNEAQ is the CDR2. The study at large found these results: Partial responders in the 0.1-3.0 mg/kg groups had among the lowest normalized peripheral clonal expansion, especially among CD8+ T cells. The antigen specificity of the peripheral T cells that underwent clonal expansion was not determined. At doses of 0.1 to 3.0 mg/kg, clonal expansion of both CD4+ and CD8+ T cells in blood was seen between baseline and week 6. On average, CD8+ T cells showed more expanded clones than CD4+ T cells after ivuxolimab. Low levels of normalized T-cell clonal expansion were also shown by some nonresponding patients.

The trial excluded patients who had a history of autoimmune disease or were on systemic immunosuppression. Peripheral blood for TCR sequencing was drawn from every dose cohort at baseline, at cycle 4 day 1 and at cycle 7 day 1. Samples came from an open-label, multicenter, first-in-human phase I dose-escalation trial of ivuxolimab. Adults with locally advanced or metastatic melanoma, renal cell carcinoma, hepatocellular carcinoma or head and neck squamous cell carcinoma were enrolled in the trial. Before TCR sequencing, CD4+ and CD8+ T cells were separately sorted from peripheral blood. Genomic DNA was isolated from the sorted cells so that the TCRbeta CDR3 region could be sequenced. The immunoSEQ Assay was used for sequencing of TCRbeta CDR3 regions. In TCRdb, the immuneACCESS table is reduced to in-frame sequences with V and J assigned. These tables do not hold every clone; where another copy was compared, an unresolved V gene accounts for under half, and the others remain unexplained. This sample gives around 82,000 clones in total; about 88% of them show up just once. The ten largest clones take up approximately 0.43% of the sample.

As for this clone: Its antigen is currently not known. One base away there is no much larger clone; base qualities are not given.

The V gene is TRBV7-9 and the J gene is TRBJ1-3; the D gene lacks a confident call. The receptor comes from an adult with an advanced solid tumor such as melanoma, head and neck, liver or kidney cancer. This material consisted of CD4+ or CD8+ T cells sorted from blood, taken in a trial of the OX40 agonist ivuxolimab. The base sequence is TGTGCCAGCAGCCCCCTCGGTGGAAACACCATATATTTT. Translated, this is CASSPLGGNTIYF.